This T cell receptor (beta chain) was obtained from a study of cytomegalovirus exposure and HLA in healthy donors. Study as a whole: A later analysis reported the same platform for the 90 to 150 validation repertoires and the roughly 700 first-cohort repertoires. Study results and limitations: It was confirmed in vitro that a few of the CMV-associated chains were specific for CMV antigens. A classifier reportedly called cytomegalovirus status with high sensitivity and specificity. A later analysis found first-cohort TCR clusters tended to co-occur in the 100 to 150 validation repertoires.

Clones were sequenced by immunoSEQ multiplex PCR, and TCRdb holds only the in-frame ones, with some missing. This sample has approximately 150,000 clones, with around 81% found just once. Comments on this clone: Its antigen remains unidentified.

The CDR3 loop spans 15 amino acids. The junction had 9 bases not matched to a gene; V was cut back by 6 bases and J by 6 bases. Germline CDR1 and CDR2: MNHEY and SMNVEV (reference sequence). The source of this sequence is a man younger than 40 in good health and CMV-seropositive. The chain employs TRBV27 and TRBJ2-2, with 8 positions matching TRBD1. The sequencing sample was made of PBMCs. The CDR3 DNA reads as TGTGCCAGCAGCGAGCTCAGGGGGCGCCCCGGGGAGCTGTTTTTT. It yields the protein CASSELRGRPGELFF.